This T cell receptor beta chain originates from a study of T cell responses to AZD1222 COVID-19 vaccine. The protocol was immunoSEQ multiplex PCR, while the TCRdb copy is restricted to in-frame clones and leaves out a portion. The sample lists about 35,000 clones, about nine tenths occurring once. The CDR3 is made up of 15 amino acids. The germline V gene encodes CDR1 MNHEY and CDR2 SVGAGI. V was clipped by 6 bases and J by 4 bases; unmatched bases: 9. Study observations and caveats: Clonal diversity was possibly underestimated, and white British individuals and females predominated among donors.

With respect to this clone: What it binds is unknown.

This rearrangement joins TRBV6-5 to TRBJ2-1; 7 bases are a match to TRBD2. Source: peripheral blood, taken 28 days after the second AZD1222 dose. This receptor was obtained from an adult who received the AZD1222 COVID-19 vaccine. CDR3 region: CASSTGGSGYNEQFF. CDR3 DNA sequence: TGTGCCAGCAGCACGGGCGGGAGTGGTTACAATGAGCAGTTCTTC.